Listed here is a single T cell receptor (beta chain). This entry comes from a study of blood T cell repertoires in COVID-19. Original handling: Counts of nucleated cells, estimated from reference gene primer amplification, were obtained. Using immunoSEQ multiplex PCR, the repertoire was profiled, and TCRdb retains in-frame clones only, with some absent. V, J and clone size derive from that table, while D and trimming were established from the DNA sequence. The data show approximately 470,000 clones, with around 90% seen just once and around 0.64% held by the top ten. Trimming removed 3 bases from V and 7 bases from J, with 13 bases in between. This CDR3 spans 15 amino acids. The V gene's germline CDR1 is LGHDT and CDR2 YNNKEL (reference sequence). Participant age was roughly 18 to 90 years, and participants resided in 25 or so US areas. Allocation to cohorts depended on clinical history reported by the participants. Before being deemed recovered, Cohort 3 donors had two negative PCRs, clearance, or symptom resolution.

The sequencing input was PBMCs or T cells enriched from blood (not recorded which). The receptor's source is a woman aged 18-29 years who had recovered from COVID-19. This chain connects TRBV3-1 (or the pseudogene TRBV3-2) to TRBJ1-6; D perhaps matches TRBD1 (6 bases). CDR3 coding DNA: TGTGCCAGCAGCCACCCGGGACAAACAAATTCACCCCTCCACTTT. This sequence encodes CASSHPGQTNSPLHF.